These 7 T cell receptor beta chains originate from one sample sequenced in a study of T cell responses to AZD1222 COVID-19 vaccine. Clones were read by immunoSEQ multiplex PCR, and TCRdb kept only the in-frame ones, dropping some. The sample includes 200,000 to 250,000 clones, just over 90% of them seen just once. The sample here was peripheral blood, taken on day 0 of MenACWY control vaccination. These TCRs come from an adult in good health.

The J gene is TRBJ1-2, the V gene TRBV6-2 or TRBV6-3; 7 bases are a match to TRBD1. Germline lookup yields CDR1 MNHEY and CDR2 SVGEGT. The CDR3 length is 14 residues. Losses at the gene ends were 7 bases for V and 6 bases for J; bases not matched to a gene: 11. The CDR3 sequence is CASTPSRQGHGYTF. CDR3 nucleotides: TGTGCCAGCACCCCGTCCCGACAGGGCCATGGCTACACCTTC.

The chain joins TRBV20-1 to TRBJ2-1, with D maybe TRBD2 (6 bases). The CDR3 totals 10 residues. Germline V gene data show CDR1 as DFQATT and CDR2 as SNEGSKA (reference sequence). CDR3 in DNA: TGCGGGGGACTTTTTAATGAGCAGTTCTTC. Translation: CGGLFNEQFF.

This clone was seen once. The DNA of the CDR3 is TGTGCCAGCAGCGTAGCGGGGGGGAGTGCTAACTATGGCTACACCTTC. Encoded protein: CASSVAGGSANYGYTF. The chain recombines TRBV9 with TRBJ1-2; TRBD1 might be the D (5 bases). This CDR3 is 16 amino acids long. Trimming cost V 0 bases and J 0 bases, with 12 bases left between them. Per the germline V gene, CDR1 is SGDLS and CDR2 is YYNGEE.

The CDR3 is CASSLVGGGEAFF. In DNA, the CDR3 is TGTGCCAGCAGTTTAGTAGGGGGCGGTGAAGCTTTCTTT. The rearrangement joins TRBV12-3 or TRBV12-4 to TRBJ1-1, with 7 bases lining up with TRBD1. The V gene end was trimmed by 1 base and the J gene end by 7 bases; junction bases not matched to a gene: 3. This CDR3 contains 13 residues.

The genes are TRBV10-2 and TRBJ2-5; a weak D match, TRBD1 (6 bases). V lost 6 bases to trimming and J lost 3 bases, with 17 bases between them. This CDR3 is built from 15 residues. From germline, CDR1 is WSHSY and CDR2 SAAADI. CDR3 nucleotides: TGCGCCAGCAGCGACCCCCCGACAGGCGAAGAGACCCAGTACTTC. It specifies CASSDPPTGEETQYF.

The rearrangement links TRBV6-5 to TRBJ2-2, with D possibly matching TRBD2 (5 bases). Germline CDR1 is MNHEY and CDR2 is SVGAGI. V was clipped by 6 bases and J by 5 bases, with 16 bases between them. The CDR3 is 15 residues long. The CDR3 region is CASSRTWQDTGELFF. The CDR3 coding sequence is TGTGCCAGCAGCCGGACTTGGCAGGATACCGGGGAGCTGTTTTTT.

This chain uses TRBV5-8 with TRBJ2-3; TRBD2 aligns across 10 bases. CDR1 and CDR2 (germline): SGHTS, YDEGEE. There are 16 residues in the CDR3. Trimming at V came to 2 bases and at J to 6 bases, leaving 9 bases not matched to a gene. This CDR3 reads CASSLLASGGSDTQYF. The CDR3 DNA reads TGTGCCAGCAGCTTACTCGCTAGCGGGGGTTCGGATACGCAGTATTTT.